This is a list of T cell receptor beta chains from one sample in a study of T cells and Merkel cell carcinoma outcomes. The table came from immunoSEQ multiplex PCR; TCRdb's copy has only in-frame clones and leaves some out. The sample shows roughly 14,000 clones, over 80% of them seen only once. Material: tumor tissue from Merkel cell carcinoma. These TCRs come from a human donor with Merkel cell carcinoma. The CDR3 runs from the conserved cysteine through the conserved F or W. The order of the fields is J gene, D gene, V gene, CDR3 length, CDR3 protein. A D gene is named only where the DNA matches it firmly.

J: TRBJ2-1; D: TRBD2; V: TRBV6-5; length: 14; CDR3: CASRRREGYNEQFF
J: TRBJ2-2; D: -; V: TRBV28; length: 15; CDR3: CASRWGPAFSGELFF
J: TRBJ2-7; D: -; V: TRBV19; length: 15; CDR3: CASSIGPRNSYEQYF
J: TRBJ2-1; D: TRBD2; V: TRBV5-4; length: 15; CDR3: CASSLDSGGYNEQFF
J: TRBJ1-1; D: -; V: TRBV9; length: 15; CDR3: CASNREGEAVNKAFF
J: TRBJ1-1; D: -; V: TRBV5-6; length: 14; CDR3: CASSAGRLGTEAFF
J: TRBJ1-1; D: -; V: TRBV20-1; length: 10; CDR3: CSAALTEAFF
J: TRBJ1-1; D: -; V: TRBV4-1; length: 14; CDR3: CASSQANGRGGRFF
J: TRBJ1-2; D: -; V: TRBV4-2; length: 14; CDR3: CASSQDTGRYGYTF
J: TRBJ1-1; D: TRBD1; V: TRBV19; length: 14; CDR3: CAARRQGGTTEAFF
J: TRBJ1-1; D: -; V: TRBV9; length: 17; CDR3: CASSASTEGPMNTEAFF
J: TRBJ2-7; D: -; V: TRBV6-5; length: 14; CDR3: CASSYSPTSGEQYF
J: TRBJ1-5; D: -; V: TRBV28; length: 13; CDR3: CASSFRGSQPQHF